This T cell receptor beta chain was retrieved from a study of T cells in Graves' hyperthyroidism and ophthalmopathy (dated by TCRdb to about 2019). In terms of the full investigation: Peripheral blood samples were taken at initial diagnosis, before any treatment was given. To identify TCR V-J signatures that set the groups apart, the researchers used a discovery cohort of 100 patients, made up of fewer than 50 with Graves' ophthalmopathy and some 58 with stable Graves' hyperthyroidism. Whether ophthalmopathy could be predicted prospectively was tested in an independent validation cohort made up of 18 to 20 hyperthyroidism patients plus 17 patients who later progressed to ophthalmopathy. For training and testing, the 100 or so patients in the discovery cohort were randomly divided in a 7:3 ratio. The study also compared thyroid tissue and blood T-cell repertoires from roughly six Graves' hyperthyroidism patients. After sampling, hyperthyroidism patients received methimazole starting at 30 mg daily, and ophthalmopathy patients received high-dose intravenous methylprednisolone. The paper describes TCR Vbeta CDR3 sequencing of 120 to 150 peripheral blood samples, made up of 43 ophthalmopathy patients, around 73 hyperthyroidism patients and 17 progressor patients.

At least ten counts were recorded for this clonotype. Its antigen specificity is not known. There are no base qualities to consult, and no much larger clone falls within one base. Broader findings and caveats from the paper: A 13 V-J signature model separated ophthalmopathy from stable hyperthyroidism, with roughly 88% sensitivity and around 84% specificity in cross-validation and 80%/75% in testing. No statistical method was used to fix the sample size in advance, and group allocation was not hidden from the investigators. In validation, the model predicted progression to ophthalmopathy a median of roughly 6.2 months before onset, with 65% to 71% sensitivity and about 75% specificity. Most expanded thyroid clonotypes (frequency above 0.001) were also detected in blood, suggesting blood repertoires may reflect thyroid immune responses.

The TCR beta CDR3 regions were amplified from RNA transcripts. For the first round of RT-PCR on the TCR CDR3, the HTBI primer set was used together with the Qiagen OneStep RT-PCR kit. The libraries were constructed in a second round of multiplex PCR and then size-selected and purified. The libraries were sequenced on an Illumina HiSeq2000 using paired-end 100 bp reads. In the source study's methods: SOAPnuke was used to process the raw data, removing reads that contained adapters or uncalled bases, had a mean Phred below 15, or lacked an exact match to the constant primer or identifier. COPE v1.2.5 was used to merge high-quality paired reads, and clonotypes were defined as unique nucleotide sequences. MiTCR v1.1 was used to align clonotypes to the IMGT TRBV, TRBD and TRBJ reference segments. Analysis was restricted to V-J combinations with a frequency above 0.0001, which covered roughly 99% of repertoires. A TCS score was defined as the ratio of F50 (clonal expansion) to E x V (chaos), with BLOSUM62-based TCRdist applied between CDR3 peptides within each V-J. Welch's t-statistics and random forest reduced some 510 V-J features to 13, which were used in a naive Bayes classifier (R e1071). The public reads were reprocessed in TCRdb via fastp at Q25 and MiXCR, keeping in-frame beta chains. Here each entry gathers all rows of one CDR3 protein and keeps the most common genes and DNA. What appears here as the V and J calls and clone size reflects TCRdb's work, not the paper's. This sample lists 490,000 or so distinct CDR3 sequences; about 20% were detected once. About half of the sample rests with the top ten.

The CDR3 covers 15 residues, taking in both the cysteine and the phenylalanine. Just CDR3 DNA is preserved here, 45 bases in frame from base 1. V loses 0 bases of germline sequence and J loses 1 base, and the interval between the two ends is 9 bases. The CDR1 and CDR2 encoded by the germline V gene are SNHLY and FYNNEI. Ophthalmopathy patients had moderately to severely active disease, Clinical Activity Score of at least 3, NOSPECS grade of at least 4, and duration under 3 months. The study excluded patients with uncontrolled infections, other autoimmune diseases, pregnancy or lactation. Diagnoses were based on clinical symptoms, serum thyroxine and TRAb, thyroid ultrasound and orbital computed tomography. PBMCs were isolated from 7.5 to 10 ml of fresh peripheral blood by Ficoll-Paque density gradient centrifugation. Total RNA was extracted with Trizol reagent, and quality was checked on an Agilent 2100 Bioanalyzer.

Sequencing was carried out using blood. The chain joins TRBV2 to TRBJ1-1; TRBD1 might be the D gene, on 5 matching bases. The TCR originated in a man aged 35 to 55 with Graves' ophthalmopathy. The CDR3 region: CASSEARQPNTEAFF. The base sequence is TGTGCCAGCAGTGAAGCGCGACAGCCGAACACTGAAGCTTTCTTT.